These T cell receptor beta chains were read from a single sample in a study of post-analysis software for immune sequencing data. TCRdb processed the PCR reads anew with MiXCR; each CDR3 protein has one entry. Seen here are roughly 150,000 distinct CDR3 sequences, approximately 35% observed once, and the top ten hold under 30%. The sample in question was blood, obtained after autologous hematopoietic stem cell transplantation. All receptors derive from a girl aged 5-17 years with multiple sclerosis. Each CDR3 is given with its conserved first and last residue. Rows give clone size only sometimes, using once, few, many, or a class for an expanded clone.

cdr3_aa: CSANGGGWGNTEAFF
j_call: TRBJ1-1
clone_size: .
v_call: TRBV20-1

cdr3_aa: CASGPRRGGSNYGYTF
j_call: TRBJ1-2
clone_size: few
v_call: TRBV5-1

cdr3_aa: CASSESGQSSYNEQFF
j_call: TRBJ2-1
clone_size: .
v_call: TRBV25-1

cdr3_aa: CSASGRVYNEQFF
j_call: TRBJ2-1
clone_size: .
v_call: TRBV20-1

cdr3_aa: CASSLARGLTYEQYF
j_call: TRBJ2-7
clone_size: .
v_call: TRBV11-1

cdr3_aa: CSVGGLTDTQYF
j_call: TRBJ2-3
clone_size: many
v_call: TRBV29-1

cdr3_aa: CASSSQREGPFYGYTF
j_call: TRBJ1-2
clone_size: .
v_call: TRBV7-6

cdr3_aa: CASSYASGVPFGRDTQYF
j_call: TRBJ2-3
clone_size: once
v_call: TRBV6-2/TRBV6-3

cdr3_aa: CSARLAGSGYEQYF
j_call: TRBJ2-7
clone_size: .
v_call: TRBV20-1

cdr3_aa: CASSLRRGGETQYF
j_call: TRBJ2-5
clone_size: many
v_call: TRBV12-3/TRBV12-4

cdr3_aa: CAISAGRSSGANVLTF
j_call: TRBJ2-6
clone_size: .
v_call: TRBV10-3

cdr3_aa: CASSFGLAGVETQYF
j_call: TRBJ2-5
clone_size: .
v_call: TRBV5-1

cdr3_aa: CASSRAGGPNTEAFF
j_call: TRBJ1-1
clone_size: .
v_call: TRBV5-1

cdr3_aa: CATSSGAPEAFF
j_call: TRBJ1-1
clone_size: .
v_call: TRBV15

cdr3_aa: CASSGRDRSYEQYF
j_call: TRBJ2-7
clone_size: few
v_call: TRBV27

cdr3_aa: CSAAGGGATHYEQYF
j_call: .
clone_size: .
v_call: TRBV20-1

cdr3_aa: CASSPEQRYGYTF
j_call: TRBJ1-2
clone_size: .
v_call: TRBV18

cdr3_aa: CASSRLGQDTQYF
j_call: TRBJ2-3
clone_size: .
v_call: TRBV3-1

cdr3_aa: CASPLRRGANRSFPRGAFF
j_call: TRBJ1-1
clone_size: few
v_call: TRBV7-2

cdr3_aa: CASSLTPSGPTDTQYF
j_call: TRBJ2-3
clone_size: many
v_call: TRBV7-3

cdr3_aa: CASSMGDPQHF
j_call: TRBJ1-5
clone_size: few
v_call: TRBV5-7

cdr3_aa: CASSYRPYNERFF
j_call: TRBJ2-1
clone_size: .
v_call: TRBV4-1

cdr3_aa: CASSFTQEGYGYTF
j_call: TRBJ1-2
clone_size: .
v_call: TRBV27

cdr3_aa: CASSYSTGEAFF
j_call: TRBJ1-1
clone_size: many
v_call: TRBV6-5

cdr3_aa: CASRLGLAGVHEQFF
j_call: TRBJ2-1
clone_size: .
v_call: TRBV6-2/TRBV6-3

cdr3_aa: CASSLARRSYNEQFF
j_call: TRBJ2-1
clone_size: few
v_call: TRBV7-8

cdr3_aa: CSAVLVSDTQYF
j_call: TRBJ2-3
clone_size: .
v_call: TRBV29-1

cdr3_aa: CASSLELTEQFF
j_call: TRBJ2-1
clone_size: few
v_call: TRBV7-9

cdr3_aa: CASRGQDSYNEQFF
j_call: TRBJ2-1
clone_size: few
v_call: TRBV19

cdr3_aa: CSATASGRLETQYF
j_call: TRBJ2-5
clone_size: many
v_call: TRBV20-1

cdr3_aa: CASSLGVIGAETYNEQFF
j_call: TRBJ2-1
clone_size: .
v_call: TRBV27

cdr3_aa: CSVVLRKSSYNEQFF
j_call: TRBJ2-1
clone_size: many
v_call: TRBV20-1

cdr3_aa: CASSNPAAGEQFF
j_call: TRBJ2-1
clone_size: .
v_call: TRBV28

cdr3_aa: CASSFKSFEDRVASGSYNSPLHF
j_call: TRBJ1-6
clone_size: few
v_call: TRBV12-3/TRBV12-4

cdr3_aa: CASSLETSSETQYF
j_call: TRBJ2-5
clone_size: .
v_call: TRBV7-7